This T cell receptor (beta chain) comes out of a study of cytomegalovirus exposure and HLA in healthy donors. 60 Vbeta and 13 Jbeta primers were used in PCR. Authors' methods: Per a later analysis, the number of unique TCR beta chains was approximately 73 million, of which about 10 million were shared. Here immunoSEQ multiplex PCR was the method, and the copy in TCRdb shows in-frame clones only, minus some. That table furnishes V, J and clone size, whereas the DNA furnished D and trimming. The sample includes some 190,000 clones, around four fifths of them seen just once. Regarding the study as a whole: Later work associated roughly 15,000 TCR beta sequences with HLA alleles at 0.05 false discovery rate. As a later analysis showed, several of the most significant clusters appeared to be linked to common viral pathogens.

Points on this clone: Antigen: not known. One end of the junction does not line up with germline, which may come from a read error. Other DNA sequences in the sample encode the same CDR3.

The sequencing input was PBMCs. This receptor was taken from a boy aged 2 to 10 in good health and CMV-seronegative.

CDR3 loop: CASSPTGGRGHTEAFF. The CDR3, as DNA: TGTGCCAGCAGCCCAACAGGGGGCAGGGGGCACACTGAGGCTTTCTTT. This chain uses TRBV27 with TRBJ1-1; 9 bases line up with TRBD1. Germline-derived CDR1 and CDR2 are MNHEY and SMNVEV (reference sequence). The CDR3 consists of 16 residues.